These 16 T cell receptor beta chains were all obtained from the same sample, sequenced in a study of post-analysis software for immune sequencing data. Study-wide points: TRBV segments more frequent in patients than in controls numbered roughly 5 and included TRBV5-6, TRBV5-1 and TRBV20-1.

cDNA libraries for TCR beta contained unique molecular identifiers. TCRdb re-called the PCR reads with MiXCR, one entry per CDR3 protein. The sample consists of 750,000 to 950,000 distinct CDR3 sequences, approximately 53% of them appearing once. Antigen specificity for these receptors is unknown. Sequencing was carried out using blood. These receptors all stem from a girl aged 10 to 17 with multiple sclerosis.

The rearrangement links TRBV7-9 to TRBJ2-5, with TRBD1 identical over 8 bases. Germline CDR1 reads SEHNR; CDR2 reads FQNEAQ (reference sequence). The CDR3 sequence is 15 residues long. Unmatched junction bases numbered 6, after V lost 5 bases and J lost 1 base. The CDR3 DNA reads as TGTGCCAGCAGCCCTCGACAGGGGATCCAAGAGACCCAGTACTTC. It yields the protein CASSPRQGIQETQYF.

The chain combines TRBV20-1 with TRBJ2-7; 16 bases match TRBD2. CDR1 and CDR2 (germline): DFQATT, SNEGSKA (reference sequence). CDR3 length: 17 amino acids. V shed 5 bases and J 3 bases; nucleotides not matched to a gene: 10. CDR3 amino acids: CSAPTGLAGGDYYEQYF. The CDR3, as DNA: TGCAGTGCTCCGACGGGACTAGCGGGAGGGGATTACTACGAGCAGTACTTC.

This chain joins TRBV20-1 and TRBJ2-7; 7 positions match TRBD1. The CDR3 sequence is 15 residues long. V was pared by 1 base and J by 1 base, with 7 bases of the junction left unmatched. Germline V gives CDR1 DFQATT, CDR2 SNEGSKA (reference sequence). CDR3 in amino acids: CSARAMDRISYEQYF. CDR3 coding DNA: TGCAGTGCTAGAGCAATGGACAGGATTTCCTACGAGCAGTACTTC.

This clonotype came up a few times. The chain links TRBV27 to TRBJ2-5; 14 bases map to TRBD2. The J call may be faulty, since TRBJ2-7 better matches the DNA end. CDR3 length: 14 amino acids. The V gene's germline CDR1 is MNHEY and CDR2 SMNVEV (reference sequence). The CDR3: CASRPGLAGGEQYF. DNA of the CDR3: TGTGCCAGCAGACCCGGACTAGCGGGAGGCGAGCAGTACTTC.

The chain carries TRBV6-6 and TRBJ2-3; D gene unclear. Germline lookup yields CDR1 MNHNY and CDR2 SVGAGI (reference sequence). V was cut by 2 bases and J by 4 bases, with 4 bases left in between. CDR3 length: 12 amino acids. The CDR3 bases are TGTGCCAGCAGTTACCTCCCAGATACGCAGTATTTT. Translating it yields CASSYLPDTQYF.

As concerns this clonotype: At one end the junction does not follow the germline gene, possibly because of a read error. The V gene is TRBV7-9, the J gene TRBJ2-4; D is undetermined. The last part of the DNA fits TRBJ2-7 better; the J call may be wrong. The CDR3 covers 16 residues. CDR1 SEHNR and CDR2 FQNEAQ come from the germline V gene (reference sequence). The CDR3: CACSLFGFGKAYEQYF. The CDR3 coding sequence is TGTGCCTGCAGCTTATTCGGTTTTGGCAAGGCCTACGAGCAGTACTTC.

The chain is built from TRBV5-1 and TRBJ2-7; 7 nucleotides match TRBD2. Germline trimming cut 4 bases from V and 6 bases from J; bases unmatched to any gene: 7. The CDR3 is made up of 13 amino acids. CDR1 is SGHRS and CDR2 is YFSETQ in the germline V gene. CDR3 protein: CASSLGPGGEQYF. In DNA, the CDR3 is TGCGCCAGCAGCCTTGGGCCGGGGGGCGAGCAGTACTTC. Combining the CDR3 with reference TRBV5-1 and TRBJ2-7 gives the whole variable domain KAGVTQTPRYLIKTRGQQVTLSCSPISGHRSVSWYQQTPGQGLQFLFEYFSETQRNKGNFPGRFSGRQFSNSRSEMNVSTLELGDSALYLCASSLGPGGEQYFGPGTRLTVT.

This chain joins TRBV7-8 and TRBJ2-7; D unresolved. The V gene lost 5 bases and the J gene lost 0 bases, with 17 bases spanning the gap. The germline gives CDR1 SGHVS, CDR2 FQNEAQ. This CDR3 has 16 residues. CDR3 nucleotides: TGTGCCAGCAGCCATCCGGTGGGCGAGAGCTCCTACGAGCAGTACTTC. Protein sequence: CASSHPVGESSYEQYF.

CDR3 nucleotide sequence: TGTGCCAGCAGTTATCCCCTAGCGGGGCGACGGAGGGAGCAGTTCTTC. The encoded protein is CASSYPLAGRRREQFF. This sequence joins TRBV6-5 and TRBJ2-1, with TRBD2 identical over 9 bases. This CDR3 is 16 amino acids long. Germline V lookup: CDR1 MNHEY, CDR2 SVGAGI. The ends lost 3 bases at V and 10 bases at J; junction bases unmatched: 13.

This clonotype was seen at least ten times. The CDR3: CASSLGPSTPYEQYF. CDR3 DNA sequence: TGTGCCAGCAGCTTAGGTCCATCGACGCCGTACGAGCAGTACTTC. The V call is TRBV7-8, the J call TRBJ2-7; D ambiguous. Trimming pared 1 base from V and 4 bases from J, leaving 14 bases between. The germline V gene encodes CDR1 SGHVS and CDR2 FQNEAQ. CDR3 size: 15 residues.

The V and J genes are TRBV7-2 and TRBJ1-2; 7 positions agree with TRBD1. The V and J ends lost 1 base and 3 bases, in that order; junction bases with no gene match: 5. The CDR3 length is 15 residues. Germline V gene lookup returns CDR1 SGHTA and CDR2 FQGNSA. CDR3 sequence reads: CASSLGTGLHYGYTF. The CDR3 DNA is TGTGCCAGCAGCTTAGGGACAGGTCTTCACTATGGCTACACCTTC. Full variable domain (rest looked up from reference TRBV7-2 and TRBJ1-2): GAGVSQSPSNKVTEKGKDVELRCDPISGHTALYWYRQSLGQGLEFLIYFQGNSAPDKSGLPSDRFSAERTGGSVSTLTIQRTQQEDSAVYLCASSLGTGLHYGYTFGSGTRLTVV.

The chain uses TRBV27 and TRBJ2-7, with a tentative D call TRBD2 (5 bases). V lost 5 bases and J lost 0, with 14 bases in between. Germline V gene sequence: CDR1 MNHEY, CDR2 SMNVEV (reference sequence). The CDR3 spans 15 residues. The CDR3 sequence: CASSLGPAASYEQYF. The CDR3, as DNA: TGTGCCAGCAGTCTCGGACCAGCGGCCTCCTACGAGCAGTACTTC.

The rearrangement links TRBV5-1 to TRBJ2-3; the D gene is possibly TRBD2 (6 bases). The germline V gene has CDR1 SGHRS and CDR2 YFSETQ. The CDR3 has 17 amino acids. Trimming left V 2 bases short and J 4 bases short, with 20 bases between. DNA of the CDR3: TGCGCCAGCAGCTTAACTATCATGCCCACGGGGGCAGATACGCAGTATTTT. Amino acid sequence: CASSLTIMPTGADTQYF.

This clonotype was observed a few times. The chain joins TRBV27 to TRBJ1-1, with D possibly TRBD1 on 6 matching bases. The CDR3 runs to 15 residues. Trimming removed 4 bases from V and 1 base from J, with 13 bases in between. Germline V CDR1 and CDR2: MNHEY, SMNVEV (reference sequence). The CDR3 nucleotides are TGTGCCAGCAGTTCCCCGTGGGGGCAGAACACTGAAGCTTTCTTT. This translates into CASSSPWGQNTEAFF.

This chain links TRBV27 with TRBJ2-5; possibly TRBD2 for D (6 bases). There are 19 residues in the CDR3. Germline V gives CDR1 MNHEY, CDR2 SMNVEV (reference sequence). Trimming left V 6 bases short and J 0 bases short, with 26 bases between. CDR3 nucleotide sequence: TGTGCCAGCAGGTCGCGTAGGGTGTGGGGGTGGAGGGACCAAGAGACCCAGTACTTC. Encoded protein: CASRSRRVWGWRDQETQYF.

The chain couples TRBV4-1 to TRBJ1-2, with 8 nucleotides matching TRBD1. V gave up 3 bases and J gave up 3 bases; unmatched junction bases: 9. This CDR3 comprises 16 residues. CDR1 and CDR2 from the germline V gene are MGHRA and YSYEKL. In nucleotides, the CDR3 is TGCGCCAGCAGCCATCATTCACCAGGGGGCGACTATGGCTACACCTTC. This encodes CASSHHSPGGDYGYTF.